This T cell receptor beta chain was identified during a study of shared clonotypes between healthy human individuals. General study findings and limits: Clonotypes that were shared across a handful of donors made up around 5.5% of naive CD4 clonotypes.

Trimming stripped 3 bases from V and 4 bases from J, with 17 bases between. The CDR3 consists of 16 residues. Germline CDR1 and CDR2: LNHDA and SQIVND (reference sequence). Sequenced by immunoSEQ multiplex PCR; TCRdb stores in-frame clones only, minus some. The table has 950,000 to 1,100,000 clones, around three quarters seen once. Concerning this clone itself: Its antigen is not identified.

Sequencing was performed on memory CD4+ T cells from PBMCs. Indicated subset: CD45RA-negative fraction. The receptor was derived from a man aged 18-30 years in good health. Some clones in this sample may be carry-over from other donors' samples. The chain employs TRBV19 and TRBJ2-3; perhaps TRBD1 as D (6 bases). This CDR3 is CASSIGPQGLADTQYF. CDR3 nucleotide sequence: TGTGCCAGTAGTATTGGGCCACAGGGTTTGGCAGATACGCAGTATTTT.